These 32 T cell receptor beta chains share one sample of origin, sequenced in a study of CD8 T cells in ankylosing spondylitis. For these TCRs, the target antigens are not known. MiXCR was run by TCRdb on the 5' RACE reads, yielding one entry per CDR3 protein. The data contain about 510,000 distinct CDR3 sequences, under 5.5% of them singletons. Points from the study as a whole: Seemingly distinctive of ankylosing spondylitis blood was a TCR beta motif formed by eight highly homologous variants.

The sequencing sample was made of blood, either unsorted or a sorted T cell fraction (not recorded which). Receptors were obtained from a male donor with ankylosing spondylitis.

Concerning this clonotype: The germline gene is not matched at one end of the junction; a read error may be the cause. J is TRBJ1-2 and V is TRBV7-9; D gene uncertain. The germline V gene encodes CDR1 SEHNR and CDR2 FQNEAQ (reference sequence). The CDR3 loop spans 12 amino acids. The CDR3, as DNA: TGTGCCAGCAGCTTGACGGTCTATGGCCACACCTTC. Translating gives CASSLTVYGHTF.

This clonotype has ten or more counts. V gene TRBV5-1 combines with J gene TRBJ2-7, with 8 positions matching TRBD1. The CDR3 contains 15 residues. V gave up 2 bases and J gave up 4 bases; unmatched junction bases: 8. Germline V gene sequence: CDR1 SGHRS, CDR2 YFSETQ. As DNA, the CDR3 is TGCGCCAGCAGCTTCTGGACAGGGCCTCCTTACGAGCAGTACTTC. Translation: CASSFWTGPPYEQYF.

This clonotype was seen a handful of times. This chain joins TRBV11-1 and TRBJ2-7, with D possibly being TRBD1 or TRBD2 (5 bases each). Trimming removed 5 bases from V and 3 bases from J, with 29 bases in between. Germline CDR1 is SGHAT and CDR2 is FQDESV (reference sequence). This CDR3 is built from 19 residues. This CDR3 reads CASSPPLPDPHGAVYEQYF. The CDR3 region has the DNA TGTGCCAGCAGCCCTCCCCTTCCAGACCCGCACGGGGCAGTCTACGAGCAGTACTTC.

There are many counts of this clonotype. The V and J genes are TRBV20-1 and TRBJ2-5; a weak D match, TRBD1 (5 bases). The V end was cut by 3 bases, the J end by 5 bases, with 13 bases between. Germline loops: CDR1 DFQATT, CDR2 SNEGSKA (reference sequence). CDR3 length: 13 amino acids. The CDR3 here is CSASSQGGETQYF. For the CDR3, the DNA is TGCAGTGCTAGTTCGCAGGGTGGGGAGACCCAGTACTTC.

In this sample, this clonotype turned up many times. The rearrangement links TRBV3-1 to TRBJ2-3; TRBD2 agrees at 10 bases. J was trimmed by 5 bases and V by 5 bases; bases with no gene match: 10. Germline values: CDR1 LGHDT, CDR2 YNNKEL (reference sequence). The CDR3 is made up of 16 amino acids. CDR3 sequence reads: CASSRSGRAGGDTQYF. The DNA for the CDR3 is TGTGCCAGCAGCAGAAGCGGGAGGGCCGGTGGAGATACGCAGTATTTT.

This clonotype was counted ten times or more. The chain recombines TRBV6-4 with TRBJ1-6, with D unresolved. Germline V CDR1 and CDR2: MRHNA, SNTAGT. The CDR3 totals 14 residues. The V end was cut by 4 bases, the J end by 8 bases, with 12 bases between. The CDR3 region is CASSVTAIDSPLHF. CDR3 coding DNA: TGTGCCAGCAGTGTCACAGCCATCGATTCACCCCTCCACTTT.

The rearrangement joins TRBV25-1 to TRBJ1-5, with D perhaps matching TRBD1 (5 bases). The V gene's germline CDR1 is MGHDK and CDR2 SYGVNS. V shed 1 base and J shed 2 bases, with 9 bases lying between them. The CDR3 has 15 amino acids. The CDR3 bases are TGTGCCAGCAGTGAATTAGGGGAGGGCAATCAGCCCCAGCATTTT. Protein: CASSELGEGNQPQHF.

This clonotype came up many times. The rearrangement joins TRBV29-1 to TRBJ2-7, with 10 bases fitting TRBD1. Germline lookup yields CDR1 SQVTM and CDR2 ANQGSEA. The CDR3 loop spans 13 amino acids. Germline trimming cut 4 bases from V and 7 bases from J; bases unmatched to any gene: 7. CDR3: CSVGTGGVWEQYF. CDR3 in DNA: TGCAGCGTTGGGACAGGGGGAGTGTGGGAGCAGTACTTC.

This clonotype showed up just a few times. The genes are TRBV7-9 and TRBJ2-5; D possibly corresponds to TRBD2 (6 bases). From germline, CDR1 is SEHNR and CDR2 FQNEAQ (reference sequence). V was trimmed by 0 bases and J by 1 base, leaving 15 bases between them. The CDR3 spans 17 residues. The CDR3 sequence: CASSLARGGEIQETQYF. Written as DNA, the CDR3 is TGTGCCAGCAGCTTAGCGAGGGGCGGGGAGATCCAAGAGACCCAGTACTTC.

This clonotype appeared many times. The chain is built from TRBV7-8 and TRBJ1-1; 11 positions match TRBD1. The CDR3 runs to 17 residues. The germline CDR1 and CDR2 sequences are SGHVS and FQNEAQ. The J segment lost 3 bases and the V segment lost 0 bases, leaving 6 bases of the junction unmatched. Written as DNA, the CDR3 is TGTGCCAGCAGCTTAGCGAGCGGGACAGGGGGGGACACTGAAGCTTTCTTT. This encodes CASSLASGTGGDTEAFF.

This clonotype was detected many times. The chain carries TRBV6-2 or TRBV6-3 and TRBJ2-7; D remains ambiguous. Trimming took off 2 bases at V and 2 bases at J, with 4 bases between the two ends. The germline V gene has CDR1 MNHEY and CDR2 SVGEGT. The CDR3 totals 12 residues. CDR3 amino acids: CASSYVAYEQYF. CDR3 sequence (DNA): TGTGCCAGCAGTTACGTTGCCTACGAGCAGTACTTC.

There are many counts of this clonotype. J is TRBJ2-7 and V is TRBV7-2; tentatively, D is TRBD1 (6 bases). Germline V lookup: CDR1 SGHTA, CDR2 FQGNSA. V was pared by 5 bases and J by 2 bases, with 13 bases between. CDR3 length equals 14 residues. The CDR3 region is CASSVTGNAYEQYF. For the CDR3, the DNA is TGTGCCAGCAGCGTAACAGGGAACGCCTACGAGCAGTACTTC.

The J gene is TRBJ2-4, the V gene TRBV7-2; possibly TRBD2 for D (6 bases). The CDR3 covers 16 residues. The ends were cut back, 4 bases at V and 7 bases at J, with 20 bases in the middle. Germline-derived CDR1 and CDR2 are SGHTA and FQGNSA. CDR3 DNA sequence: TGTGCCAGCAGCTCCCAAGGCGGGATCGTGGCGAACATTCAGTACTTC. Amino acid sequence: CASSSQGGIVANIQYF.

This chain uses TRBV19 with TRBJ2-1; possibly TRBD1 for D (5 bases). The V gene lost 6 bases and the J gene lost 2 bases, with 14 bases spanning the gap. Germline assignment: CDR1 LNHDA and CDR2 SQIVND (reference sequence). The CDR3 extends over 15 amino acids. The CDR3 DNA reads TGTGCCAGTAGGATGGGCAGGGCCCCCTACAATGAGCAGTTCTTC. This sequence encodes CASRMGRAPYNEQFF.

This clonotype was detected many times. V is TRBV7-2 and J is TRBJ2-7, with D perhaps TRBD1 (6 bases). Germline CDR1 SGHTA, CDR2 FQGNSA. CDR3 length equals 15 residues. V lost 4 bases to trimming and J lost 0 bases, with 13 bases between them. CDR3 region: CASSSNRDLSYEQYF. CDR3 DNA: TGTGCCAGCAGCTCCAACAGGGACCTCTCCTACGAGCAGTACTTC.

There are many counts of this clonotype. The chain couples TRBV4-1 to TRBJ1-5; 7 bases fit TRBD1. This CDR3 contains 14 residues. Germline loops: CDR1 MGHRA, CDR2 YSYEKL. V gave up 6 bases and J gave up 5 bases; unmatched junction bases: 7. CDR3 DNA: TGCGCCAGCAGTCTACAGGGGAGAGATCAGCCCCAGCATTTT. It specifies CASSLQGRDQPQHF.

This clonotype occurred many times. This chain uses TRBV28 with TRBJ2-3; tentatively, D is TRBD1 or TRBD2 (5 bases each). Trimming removed 5 bases from V and 0 bases from J, with 12 bases in between. The CDR3 spans 15 residues. Looked up from germline, CDR1 is MDHEN and CDR2 is SYDVKM. The CDR3 reads CASSPGTLSTDTQYF. The CDR3 DNA sequence: TGTGCCAGCAGTCCCGGGACCCTCAGCACAGATACGCAGTATTTT.

This clonotype was detected many times. The chain carries TRBV28 and TRBJ2-7, with a weak D call TRBD1 (5 bases). Germline loops: CDR1 MDHEN, CDR2 SYDVKM. Trimming removed 2 bases from V and 3 bases from J, with 14 bases in between. The CDR3 has 15 amino acids. The CDR3 protein is CASSLAGPRDYEQYF. In nucleotides, the CDR3 is TGTGCCAGCAGTTTAGCCGGGCCCAGGGACTACGAGCAGTACTTC.

This clonotype was detected ten times or more. This chain connects TRBV20-1 to TRBJ1-1; weak D call: TRBD1 (6 bases). In germline, CDR1 is DFQATT, CDR2 SNEGSKA (reference sequence). The CDR3 covers 14 residues. The V end was cut by 3 bases, the J end by 4 bases, with 15 bases between. CDR3 DNA: TGCAGTGCTAGTGACAGGCACGGGTTCACTGAAGCTTTCTTT. Protein product: CSASDRHGFTEAFF.

In this sample, this clonotype turned up many times. The J gene is TRBJ1-6, the V gene TRBV27, with a possible D match to TRBD1 (6 bases). Per germline, CDR1 MNHEY and CDR2 SMNVEV (reference sequence). There are 16 residues in the CDR3. V gave up 0 bases and J gave up 9 bases, with 15 bases separating them. As DNA, the CDR3 is TGTGCCAGCAGTTTATCTGTCAGGGGATACGGTTCACCCCTCCACTTT. It codes for CASSLSVRGYGSPLHF.

This clonotype was detected ten times or more. The rearrangement joins TRBV6-1 to TRBJ1-2, with TRBD1 identical over 10 bases. The CDR3 runs to 15 residues. The V gene end was trimmed by 6 bases and the J gene end by 7 bases; junction bases not matched to a gene: 11. CDR1 MNHNS and CDR2 SASEGT come from the germline V gene. Written as DNA, the CDR3 is TGTGCCAGCAGGGCCGACAGGGGGCGACTAGGTGGCTACACCTTC. Encoded protein: CASRADRGRLGGYTF.

This clonotype appeared a few times. The rearrangement joins TRBV20-1 to TRBJ2-7, with 8 bases fitting TRBD2. The CDR3 extends over 14 amino acids. V was clipped by 5 bases and J by 9 bases; unmatched bases: 15. CDR1 and CDR2 (germline): DFQATT, SNEGSKA (reference sequence). Here the CDR3 reads CSAATRGTRRRQYF. DNA of the CDR3: TGCAGTGCTGCCACCCGGGGGACTAGAAGGAGGCAGTACTTC.

Many counts were recorded for this clonotype. This chain joins TRBV4-3 and TRBJ2-2; D is undetermined. Germline CDR1 is LGHNA and CDR2 is YSLEER. Trimming removed 0 bases at V and 6 bases at J, with 17 bases between. The CDR3 length is 17 residues. DNA for the CDR3: TGCGCCAGCAGCCAAGATTTGGGCACCCGTGTCTCCGGGGAGCTGTTTTTT. It translates to CASSQDLGTRVSGELFF.

This clonotype has more than one count but fewer than ten. The chain recombines TRBV7-9 with TRBJ2-5, with D tentatively TRBD2 (6 bases). The germline V gene encodes CDR1 SEHNR and CDR2 FQNEAQ (reference sequence). The CDR3 is 15 residues long. The V end was cut by 3 bases, the J end by 4 bases, with 15 bases between. The CDR3 reads CASSFRGFYGETQYF. The DNA for the CDR3 is TGTGCCAGCAGCTTCCGGGGGTTTTATGGAGAGACCCAGTACTTC.

This clonotype was seen many times. The chain couples TRBV7-2 to TRBJ2-1; a weak D match, TRBD2 (6 bases). CDR1 SGHTA and CDR2 FQGNSA come from the germline V gene. The CDR3 runs 14 residues. V was shortened by 1 base and J by 5 bases, with 9 bases between the two germline ends. The CDR3 loop is CASSLVGGHNEQFF. As DNA, the CDR3 is TGTGCCAGCAGCTTAGTCGGGGGTCACAATGAGCAGTTCTTC.

This clonotype was observed many times. The rearrangement links TRBV15 to TRBJ2-7; 10 bases are a match to TRBD2. Trimming took 0 bases from V and 7 from J; bases not matched to a gene: 9. Germline-derived CDR1 and CDR2 are LNHNV and YYDKDF (reference sequence). The CDR3 is 16 amino acids. The CDR3 loop is CATSRDATSGLEEQYF. The CDR3 DNA follows: TGTGCCACCAGCAGAGATGCGACTAGCGGGCTTGAGGAGCAGTACTTC.

This clonotype was found many times. This rearrangement joins TRBV5-1 to TRBJ1-1; maybe TRBD1 (6 bases). The ends were cut back, 2 bases at V and 4 bases at J, with 12 bases in the middle. Germline-derived CDR1 and CDR2 are SGHRS and YFSETQ. The CDR3 totals 14 residues. The CDR3 here is CASSFGGHFTEAFF. CDR3 DNA sequence: TGCGCCAGCAGCTTCGGGGGACACTTCACTGAAGCTTTCTTT.

This clonotype was seen at least ten times. The chain carries TRBV10-3 and TRBJ2-7; no firm D call. In germline, CDR1 is ENHRY, CDR2 SYGVKD. The CDR3 runs 11 residues. The germline V and J ends were trimmed by 3 bases and 6 bases, with 6 bases remaining between them. The CDR3: CAISDRTEQYF. The CDR3 bases are TGTGCCATCAGTGACCGGACCGAGCAGTACTTC.

In its sample, this clonotype was seen many times. The DNA for the CDR3 is TGCAGCGTTATCTACTTGAAGGCGGCGGTCCAAGAGACCCAGTACTTC. It codes for CSVIYLKAAVQETQYF. V usage is TRBV29-1 and J usage is TRBJ2-5; D gene unclear. Germline V gives CDR1 SQVTM, CDR2 ANQGSEA. The V gene lost 5 bases and the J gene lost 1 base, with 20 bases spanning the gap. CDR3 length: 16 amino acids.

The chain joins TRBV3-1 to TRBJ2-5; 8 bases are shared with TRBD1. The CDR3 extends over 18 amino acids. Germline lookup yields CDR1 LGHDT and CDR2 YNNKEL (reference sequence). V lost 1 base to trimming and J lost 4 bases; unmatched junction nucleotides: 14. CDR3: CASSQVLGGQGVGETQYF. Here the CDR3 DNA reads TGTGCCAGCAGCCAAGTTTTGGGTGGACAGGGCGTCGGAGAGACCCAGTACTTC.

This clonotype has at least ten counts. The rearrangement links TRBV7-9 to TRBJ2-4; no firm D call. Between the trimmed V and J ends, which lost 4 bases and 9 bases, there was a span of 10 bases. The CDR3 consists of 12 residues. The germline CDR1 and CDR2 sequences are SEHNR and FQNEAQ (reference sequence). The CDR3 DNA is TGTGCCAGCAGCTCGCGTTATGGCATTCAGTACTTC. Protein: CASSSRYGIQYF. The full variable domain, its missing parts supplied by reference TRBV7-9 and TRBJ2-4, is DTGVSQNPRHKITKRGQNVTFRCDPISEHNRLYWYRQTLGQGPEFLTYFQNEAQLEKSRLLSDRFSAERPKGSFSTLEIQRTEQGDSAMYLCASSSRYGIQYFGAGTRLSVL.

This clonotype was seen many times. This rearrangement joins TRBV12-3 or TRBV12-4 to TRBJ1-5; D is ambiguous. V lost 0 bases, J lost 4 bases, and 7 bases lay in between. The CDR3 has 14 residues. The CDR3 spells CASSLANLNQPQHF. The CDR3 DNA is TGTGCCAGCAGTTTAGCAAACCTTAATCAGCCCCAGCATTTT.